Below, one TCR beta chain is given with its context. This sample stems from a study of OX40 agonist ivuxolimab in advanced cancers. The CDR3 runs to 14 residues. Trimming pared 3 bases from V and 6 bases from J, leaving 11 bases between. CDR1 is SGHTA, CDR2 FQGNSA, per germline. Measured with immunoSEQ multiplex PCR; TCRdb has only the in-frame clones, and not every one. The sample has 90,000 to 100,000 clones; 87% are singletons. The sequence came from an adult with an advanced solid tumor such as melanoma, head and neck, liver or kidney cancer. This sequence joins TRBV7-2 and TRBJ2-2; D not certain. The material was CD4+ or CD8+ T cells sorted from blood, obtained in a trial of the OX40 agonist ivuxolimab. The CDR3 reads CASSFSIGPGELFF. The CDR3 bases are TGTGCCAGCAGCTTCAGTATAGGGCCCGGGGAGCTGTTTTTT. The full variable domain, with the rest looked up from reference TRBV7-2 and TRBJ2-2, is GAGVSQSPSNKVTEKGKDVELRCDPISGHTALYWYRQSLGQGLEFLIYFQGNSAPDKSGLPSDRFSAERTGGSVSTLTIQRTQQEDSAVYLCASSFSIGPGELFFGEGSRLTVL.